Given below is one T cell receptor beta chain in context. This clonotype occurred many times. The antigen it recognizes is unknown. Per-base qualities were not stored, and no clone one base away is much larger. CDR3 length: 15 amino acids, cysteine to phenylalanine. Only the CDR3 DNA is retained, 45 bases long and in frame from the first base. CDR1 and CDR2, looked up from the germline V gene, are SGHRS and YFSETQ. Ends trimmed: V by 3 bases, J by 0 bases; bases unmatched to a gene: 5. This entry belongs to a study of T cell repertoires in cytomegalovirus infection (dated by TCRdb to the late 2010s). Study-wide context: Because public TCR beta signatures pointed to carriage of CMV infection together with the matching HLA type, the HLA type of each donor mattered for the analysis.

Study-wide findings and limitations: Carriers of CMV infection plus the relevant HLA type were discriminated by the cumulative frequency of public TCR beta family members in the study cohort and in an independent roughly 370-donor cohort. The ex vivo response was dominated by HLA-C-restricted CMV-specific TCR beta clonotypes, which also provided the single most frequent clonotype in two of eight donors.

Instrument used: Illumina HiSeq 1500. TCRdb took the public reads, trimmed them with fastp at Q25, ran MiXCR for clone calling and kept in-frame beta chains. Every CDR3 protein is listed once, alongside the most common genes and DNA of its rows. The sample data list tens of thousands of distinct CDR3 sequences, and roughly 22% of these were observed just once. The ten biggest clones cover approximately 17% of the sample. This chain joins TRBV5-1 to TRBJ1-1, with 7 middle bases fitting TRBD1. The sequence derives from a human donor in good health (CMV status not recorded). Some clones in this sample may be carry-over from other donors' samples. Sequenced input: PBMCs, sequenced either directly or after in vitro stimulation (not recorded which). The nucleotide sequence reads as follows: TGCGCCAGCAGCTCATTGGGACAGCTGAACACTGAAGCTTTCTTT. This codes for CASSSLGQLNTEAFF.